Listed here is a single TCR beta chain. This specimen comes from a study of control samples from healthy donors and cancer patients. CDR3 length equals 16 residues. V was clipped by 3 bases and J by 3 bases; unmatched bases: 10. Germline V gives CDR1 KGHSH, CDR2 LQKENI. TCRdb keeps only in-frame clones here, not all; method: immunoSEQ multiplex PCR. The sample has around 120,000 clones, 93% seen once. The chain has TRBV18 and TRBJ2-7, with 8 bases aligning to TRBD2. This clonotype was sampled from a man aged 45-60 years with head and neck cancer. Sequenced input: PBMCs. The CDR3 reads CASSPPLSGASYEQYF. CDR3 coding DNA: TGTGCCAGCTCACCCCCACTTAGCGGGGCAAGCTACGAGCAGTACTTC.